The source of this T cell receptor (beta chain) is a study of blood T cell repertoires in COVID-19. Study overall: The United States, Italy and Spain supplied acute and convalescent COVID-19 samples.

Produced via immunoSEQ multiplex PCR; TCRdb's table is partial and in-frame only. The table includes roughly 150,000 clones, approximately 84% detected once. V was shortened by 1 base and J by 8 bases, with 6 bases between the two germline ends. There are 11 residues in the CDR3. Germline CDR1 SGHNT, CDR2 YYREEE (reference sequence). Sequenced: peripheral blood. The genes are TRBV5-4 and TRBJ1-2; D gene ambiguous. The TCR originated in a woman of 80 years or more with COVID-19, enrolled during active disease. CDR3 in DNA: TGTGCCAGCAGCTTGTCCTACGGCTACACCTTC. Protein product: CASSLSYGYTF.